The 10 T cell receptor beta chains listed next were all sequenced from one sample in a study of cytomegalovirus exposure and HLA in healthy donors (dated by TCRdb to about 2017). Receptor amplification or capture employed the immunoSEQ multiplex PCR assay. For the multiplex PCR, a mixture combining 60 forward primers for TCR Vbeta segments and 13 reverse primers for TCR Jbeta segments was used. Imported from immuneACCESS, the table was reduced by TCRdb to in-frame sequences with V and J called. These copies leave out some clones; in studies compared against another copy, an unresolved V gene accounts for under half, and the cause of the remainder is not known. The sample has around 100,000 clones on record, approximately 79% of them singletons. In total, the top ten clones hold about 20% of the sample. The sequencing input was PBMCs. The receptor set was obtained from a woman aged 55-70 years in good health and CMV-seropositive.

The chain couples TRBV27 to TRBJ2-7; weak D call: TRBD2 (6 bases). CDR1 is MNHEY, CDR2 SMNVEV, per germline (reference sequence). The CDR3 contains 16 residues. V lost 1 base, J lost 0 bases, and 13 bases lay in between. In DNA form, the CDR3 reads TGTGCCAGCAGTTTATTGGGACTCAGCAGCTCCTACGAGCAGTACTTC. The encoded protein is CASSLLGLSSSYEQYF.

This chain links TRBV30 with TRBJ2-7, with a tentative D call TRBD1 (6 bases). The germline CDR1 and CDR2 sequences are GTSNPN and SVGIG (reference sequence). The V end was cut by 7 bases, the J end by 7 bases, with 20 bases between. This CDR3 is built from 13 residues. CDR3 loop: CAFTLQGLGEQYF. The CDR3 nucleotides are TGTGCCTTCACCCTACAGGGCCTGGGGGAGCAGTACTTC.

This clone was recorded at least ten times. The J gene is TRBJ2-1, the V gene TRBV10-3, with TRBD2 identical over 8 bases. The CDR3 covers 12 residues. Germline V lookup: CDR1 ENHRY, CDR2 SYGVKD. V lost 6 bases and J lost 5; bases outside the gene matches: 0. The CDR3 here is CAIRGLDNEQFF. The CDR3 DNA sequence: TGTGCCATCAGGGGACTAGACAATGAGCAGTTCTTC.

The J gene is TRBJ2-7, the V gene TRBV6-6; D is possibly TRBD2 (6 bases). Germline V gives CDR1 MNHNY, CDR2 SVGAGI (reference sequence). Between the trimmed V and J ends, which lost 4 bases and 1 base, there was a span of 8 bases. The CDR3 length is 13 residues. The CDR3 region is CASSFGGSYEQYF. Written as DNA, the CDR3 is TGTGCCAGCAGTTTCGGAGGGTCCTACGAGCAGTACTTC.

This chain connects TRBV11-2 to TRBJ1-3, with TRBD1 identical over 8 bases. The J segment lost 1 base and the V segment lost 3 bases, leaving 2 bases of the junction unmatched. This CDR3 is built from 15 residues. The germline V gene encodes CDR1 SGHAT and CDR2 FQNNGV. The CDR3, as DNA: TGTGCCAGCAGCTTGGACAGGGTTTCTGGAAACACCATATATTTT. Its protein product is CASSLDRVSGNTIYF.

V usage is TRBV10-2 and J usage is TRBJ2-5, with 12 bases aligning to TRBD2. The CDR3 runs 18 residues. J was trimmed by 4 bases and V by 6 bases; bases with no gene match: 15. Per the germline V gene, CDR1 is WSHSY and CDR2 is SAAADI. The CDR3 sequence is CASSPGTSGHKWGETQYF. DNA for the CDR3: TGCGCCAGCAGCCCTGGGACTAGCGGGCACAAGTGGGGAGAGACCCAGTACTTC.

The rearrangement links TRBV19 to TRBJ2-1; TRBD2 is a possible D gene (5 bases). V lost 2 bases to trimming and J lost 2 bases, with 16 bases between them. CDR1 is LNHDA, CDR2 SQIVND, per germline (reference sequence). This CDR3 is built from 17 residues. This CDR3 is CASSITFSGRAYNEQFF. DNA of the CDR3: TGTGCCAGTAGTATAACTTTCTCGGGAAGGGCCTACAATGAGCAGTTCTTC.

The V call is TRBV5-6, the J call TRBJ2-1, with D possibly TRBD1 on 5 matching bases. The V gene's germline CDR1 is SGHDT and CDR2 YYEEEE. The ends were cut back, 4 bases at V and 8 bases at J, with 16 bases in the middle. The length of the CDR3 is 14 residues. The CDR3: CASSGAARVYEQFF. The DNA for the CDR3 is TGTGCCAGCAGCGGGGCTGCCCGGGTCTATGAGCAGTTCTTC.

The J gene is TRBJ2-7, the V gene TRBV7-9; D not certain. CDR1 SEHNR and CDR2 FQNEAQ come from the germline V gene (reference sequence). Trimming cost V 2 bases and J 0 bases, with 8 bases left between them. The CDR3 has 14 residues. The chain's CDR3 is CASSLSEASYEQYF. The CDR3 DNA sequence: TGTGCCAGCAGCTTAAGTGAGGCCTCCTACGAGCAGTACTTC. The entire variable domain, with the rest obtained from reference TRBV7-9 and TRBJ2-7, is as follows: DTGVSQNPRHKITKRGQNVTFRCDPISEHNRLYWYRQTLGQGPEFLTYFQNEAQLEKSRLLSDRFSAERPKGSFSTLEIQRTEQGDSAMYLCASSLSEASYEQYFGPGTRLTVT.

This chain joins TRBV10-3 and TRBJ2-3; 10 nucleotides match TRBD2. The CDR3 extends over 15 amino acids. V shed 5 bases, J shed 2 bases, and the junction held 4 bases outside the gene matches. Germline-derived CDR1 and CDR2 are ENHRY and SYGVKD. The CDR3 bases are TGTGCCATCAGTTTAGCGGGAGGAGACACAGATACGCAGTATTTT. It yields the protein CAISLAGGDTDTQYF.